This T cell receptor (beta chain) was found in a study of beta chain features in type 1 diabetes. Study as a whole: On cell yields, gender and age, patients and healthy donors were similar. Study-level results: In all four CD4+ subsets, TCRB CDR3 length was significantly, moderately reduced in type 1 diabetes.

Germline CDR1 and CDR2: LGHNA and YSLEER. The CDR3 extends over 16 amino acids. V dropped 0 bases and J dropped 7; count of bases not matched to a gene: 6. As every portion of the isolated RNA was reverse transcribed, the sequencing read expressed TCRB transcripts. Here immunoSEQ multiplex PCR was the method, and the copy in TCRdb shows in-frame clones only, minus some. The sample has around 500,000 clones; 9.5% to 12% are singletons. Comments on this clone: Its antigen remains unidentified.

The chain carries TRBV4-3 and TRBJ1-4; 9 bases are shared with TRBD1. Material for sequencing was naive CD4+ T cells from blood. The sequence derives from a woman under 30 in good health. The DNA of the CDR3 is TGCGCCAGCAGCCAAGAAGTCGGGACAGGGAGTGAAAAACTGTTTTTT. Translating it yields CASSQEVGTGSEKLFF.